This paragraph covers one T cell receptor beta chain sequence. Its specificity is unknown. This entry belongs to a study of CD8+ T cells in alopecia areata. Study at large: Those treated were given oral tofacitinib at 5 to 10 mg twice daily. Study-wide points: Greater clonality was observed in lesional scalp samples, especially alopecia totalis/universalis, versus normal scalp.

Specified treatment: oral pan-JAK inhibitor, 5-10 mg twice daily. The researchers isolated CD4+ and CD8+ T cells from PBMCs by sorting. Reverse transcribed after extraction, RNA yielded cDNA as the sequencing template. The method was immunoSEQ multiplex PCR; TCRdb's version includes in-frame clones alone and lacks a portion of them. The sample has hundreds of thousands of clones; more than 30% are singletons. CDR1 is SGHDT and CDR2 is YYEEEE in the germline V gene. Trimming took 4 bases from V and 7 from J; bases not matched to a gene: 9. CDR3 length: 15 residues. The specimen comprised CD4+ T cells sorted from blood, sampled around week 31, from a patient treated with tofacitinib. The genes are TRBV5-6 and TRBJ2-1, with TRBD2 matching 9 bases. The sequence derives from a human donor with alopecia areata. In DNA form, the CDR3 reads TGTGCCAGCAGCCAGAGTCCTAGCGGGACGAATGAGCAGTTCTTC. Translating gives CASSQSPSGTNEQFF.